The next 11 T cell receptor beta chains were all read from a single sample in a study of liver allograft versus peripheral blood T cells. Study background: Graft-liver T cell receptor repertoires were compared against recipient peripheral blood repertoires.

TCRdb processed the reads anew with MiXCR; each CDR3 protein has one entry. Among over 10,000 distinct CDR3 sequences listed, less than 20% were seen once. Source of these receptors: a human patient who had a liver transplant. A subset of T cells may come from the graft donor.

This clonotype was seen at least ten times. The V gene is TRBV6-2 or TRBV6-3, the J gene TRBJ2-2, with 9 bases lining up with TRBD2. This CDR3 region has 17 residues. Per germline, CDR1 MNHEY and CDR2 SVGEGT. The V gene end was trimmed by 1 base and the J gene end by 3 bases; junction bases not matched to a gene: 6. The CDR3 region is CASSYYAGGPDTGELFF. The DNA for the CDR3 is TGTGCCAGCAGTTACTACGCGGGAGGGCCGGACACCGGGGAGCTGTTTTTT.

V and J are TRBV10-3 and TRBJ2-2; no clear D gene. CDR3 length: 16 amino acids. The V and J ends lost 0 bases and 6 bases respectively, with 14 bases between them. Germline CDR1 reads ENHRY; CDR2 reads SYGVKD. This CDR3 is CAISESGTSGAGELFF. Written as DNA, the CDR3 is TGTGCCATCAGTGAGTCCGGAACAAGTGGTGCCGGGGAGCTGTTTTTT.

The chain employs TRBV9 and TRBJ1-2; D uncertain. V lost 3 bases to trimming and J lost 4 bases, with 10 bases between them. CDR1 and CDR2 from the germline V gene are SGDLS and YYNGEE. The CDR3 length is 13 residues. CDR3 amino acids: CASSATESYGYTF. Here the CDR3 DNA reads TGTGCCAGCAGCGCCACTGAAAGCTATGGCTACACCTTC.

This clonotype has at least ten counts. The V call is TRBV6-5, the J call TRBJ2-1; no clear D gene. Trimming removed 6 bases at V and 0 bases at J, with 15 bases between. The V gene's germline CDR1 is MNHEY and CDR2 SVGAGI. The CDR3 runs to 16 residues. The CDR3 DNA sequence: TGTGCCAGCAGCCGTACGTCACCCAGCTCCTACAATGAGCAGTTCTTC. Encoded protein: CASSRTSPSSYNEQFF.

The chain joins TRBV7-9 to TRBJ1-4; TRBD1 agrees at 8 bases. Germline V gene data show CDR1 as SEHNR and CDR2 as FQNEAQ (reference sequence). The CDR3 extends over 14 amino acids. Trimming removed 3 bases from V and 10 bases from J; junction bases left unmatched: 7. The DNA of the CDR3 is TGTGCCAGCAGCTTGACAGGGGCGGTTGGAAAACTGTTTTTT. Translating it yields CASSLTGAVGKLFF.

This chain connects TRBV2 to TRBJ2-7; 14 positions match TRBD2. The CDR3 consists of 14 residues. Germline CDR1 SNHLY, CDR2 FYNNEI. Germline trimming cut 6 bases from V and 12 bases from J; bases unmatched to any gene: 10. The CDR3 is CASSAGTSGSVRYF. The CDR3 coding sequence is TGTGCCAGCAGCGCCGGGACTAGCGGGAGTGTACGGTACTTC.

This clonotype is medium-sized (0.01 to 0.1%) in the sample. This chain connects TRBV29-1 to TRBJ1-2; 7 bases agree with TRBD1. CDR1 and CDR2 (germline): SQVTM, ANQGSEA. CDR3 size: 17 residues. Trimming at V came to 2 bases and at J to 2 bases, leaving 14 bases not matched to a gene. The CDR3 region has the DNA TGCAGCGTTGAACCCAGGGGGGGTAATTCAGGAAACTATGGCTACACCTTC. It is translated as CSVEPRGGNSGNYGYTF.

By sample fraction, this clonotype is medium-sized. This sequence joins TRBV19 and TRBJ1-6; perhaps TRBD1 as D (6 bases). Germline V gene data show CDR1 as LNHDA and CDR2 as SQIVND (reference sequence). The CDR3 runs to 17 residues. Deletions cut 3 bases from V and 8 bases from J, with 20 bases between. CDR3 DNA: TGTGCCAGTAGTATTATTCAGGGGCCGCTGTCGGATTCACCCCTCCACTTT. Translated: CASSIIQGPLSDSPLHF.

This clonotype was counted many times. The rearrangement uses TRBV27 and TRBJ1-3; 7 bases match TRBD1. Trimming took 5 bases from V and 4 from J; bases not matched to a gene: 8. From germline, CDR1 is MNHEY and CDR2 SMNVEV (reference sequence). The CDR3 extends over 15 amino acids. CDR3 in amino acids: CASSPRAGGGNTIYF. The CDR3 bases are TGTGCCAGCAGTCCCCGGGCAGGGGGAGGAAACACCATATATTTT.

In this sample, this clonotype turned up once. V gene TRBV19 combines with J gene TRBJ2-7, with D possibly TRBD2 on 5 matching bases. Near its end, the DNA agrees better with TRBJ2-1, so the J call may be wrong. The CDR3 is 16 amino acids. Germline lookup yields CDR1 LNHDA and CDR2 SQIVND (reference sequence). The CDR3 nucleotides read TGTGCCAGTAGTATGGCCCCGGGAAACTTCGACAATGAGCAGTTCTTC. It yields the protein CASSMAPGNFDNEQFF.

This clonotype was counted a single time. The chain combines TRBV30 with TRBJ1-1, with no clear D. This CDR3 contains 14 residues. Germline loops: CDR1 GTSNPN, CDR2 SVGIG (reference sequence). Trimming cost V 3 bases and J 6 bases, with 17 bases left between them. CDR3 nucleotides: TGTGCCTGGAGCGGTGACTATCTCCAGGCTGAAGCTTTCTTT. Protein: CAWSGDYLQAEAFF.